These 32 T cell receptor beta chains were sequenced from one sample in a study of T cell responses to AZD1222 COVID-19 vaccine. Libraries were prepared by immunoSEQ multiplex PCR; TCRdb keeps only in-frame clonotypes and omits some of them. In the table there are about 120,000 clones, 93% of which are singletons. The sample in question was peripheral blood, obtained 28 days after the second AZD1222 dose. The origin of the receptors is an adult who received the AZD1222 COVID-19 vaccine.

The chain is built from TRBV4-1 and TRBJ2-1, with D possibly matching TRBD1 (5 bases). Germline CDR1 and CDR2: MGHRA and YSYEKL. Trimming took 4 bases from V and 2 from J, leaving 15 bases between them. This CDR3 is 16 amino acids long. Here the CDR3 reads CASSPHYRTPYNEQFF. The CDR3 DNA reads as TGCGCCAGCAGCCCGCATTACAGGACCCCCTACAATGAGCAGTTCTTC.

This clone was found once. In DNA, the CDR3 is TGTGCCAGCAGGGAGGGACAGTTCTATGGCTACACCTTC. Protein: CASREGQFYGYTF. The rearrangement uses TRBV6-5 and TRBJ1-2; 7 bases agree with TRBD1. Germline CDR1 reads MNHEY; CDR2 reads SVGAGI. The CDR3 consists of 13 residues. The V segment lost 6 bases and the J segment 4 bases; nucleotides outside the gene matches: 5.

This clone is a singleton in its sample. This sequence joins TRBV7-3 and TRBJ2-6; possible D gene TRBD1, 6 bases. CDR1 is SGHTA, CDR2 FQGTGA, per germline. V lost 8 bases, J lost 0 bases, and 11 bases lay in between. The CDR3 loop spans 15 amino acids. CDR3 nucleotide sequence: TGTGCCAGCGGAAACAGGGACTCTGGGGCCAACGTCCTGACTTTC. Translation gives CASGNRDSGANVLTF.

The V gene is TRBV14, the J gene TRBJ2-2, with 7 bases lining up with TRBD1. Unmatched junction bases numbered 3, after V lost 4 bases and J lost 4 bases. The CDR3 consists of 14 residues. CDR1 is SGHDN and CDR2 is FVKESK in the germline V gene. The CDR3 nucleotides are TGTGCCAGCAGCCCGACAGGGTCCACCGGGGAGCTGTTTTTT. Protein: CASSPTGSTGELFF.

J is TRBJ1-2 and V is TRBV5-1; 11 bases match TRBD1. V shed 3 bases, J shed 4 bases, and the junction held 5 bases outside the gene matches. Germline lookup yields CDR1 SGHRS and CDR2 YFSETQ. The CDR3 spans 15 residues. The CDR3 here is CASSSGQGASYGYTF. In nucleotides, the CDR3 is TGCGCCAGCAGCTCCGGACAGGGGGCAAGCTATGGCTACACCTTC.

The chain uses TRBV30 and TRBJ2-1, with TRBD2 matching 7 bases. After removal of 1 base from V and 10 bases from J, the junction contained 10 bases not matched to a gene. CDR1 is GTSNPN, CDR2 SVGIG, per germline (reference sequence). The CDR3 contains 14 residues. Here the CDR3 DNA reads TGTGCCTGGAGTGCCGACTCTACTAGCGACGAGCAGTTCTTC. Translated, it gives CAWSADSTSDEQFF. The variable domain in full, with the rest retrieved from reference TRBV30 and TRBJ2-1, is SQTIHQWPATLVQPVGSPLSLECTVEGTSNPNLYWYRQAAGRGLQLLFYSVGIGQISSEVPQNLSASRPQDRQFILSSKKLLLSDSGFYLCAWSADSTSDEQFFGPGTRLTVL.

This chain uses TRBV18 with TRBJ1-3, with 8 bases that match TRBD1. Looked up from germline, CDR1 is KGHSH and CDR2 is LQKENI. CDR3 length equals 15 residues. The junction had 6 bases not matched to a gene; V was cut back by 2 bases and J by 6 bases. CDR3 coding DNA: TGTGCCAGCTCACCAATGACAGGGGTCGAAAACACCATATATTTT. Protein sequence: CASSPMTGVENTIYF.

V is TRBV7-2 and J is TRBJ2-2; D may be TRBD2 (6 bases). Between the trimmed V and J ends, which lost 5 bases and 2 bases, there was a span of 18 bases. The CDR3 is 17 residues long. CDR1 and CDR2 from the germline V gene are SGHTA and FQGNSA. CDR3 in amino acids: CASSPRLDPRNTGELFF. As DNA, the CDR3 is TGTGCCAGCAGCCCCCGACTAGACCCCCGAAACACCGGGGAGCTGTTTTTT. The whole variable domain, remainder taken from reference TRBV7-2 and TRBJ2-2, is GAGVSQSPSNKVTEKGKDVELRCDPISGHTALYWYRQSLGQGLEFLIYFQGNSAPDKSGLPSDRFSAERTGGSVSTLTIQRTQQEDSAVYLCASSPRLDPRNTGELFFGEGSRLTVL.

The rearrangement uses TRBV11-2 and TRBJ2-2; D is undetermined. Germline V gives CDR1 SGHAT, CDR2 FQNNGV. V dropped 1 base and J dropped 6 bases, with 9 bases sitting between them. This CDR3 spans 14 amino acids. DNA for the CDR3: TGTGCCAGCAGCTTAGTAGGTCGCCCCGGGGAGCTGTTTTTT. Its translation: CASSLVGRPGELFF.

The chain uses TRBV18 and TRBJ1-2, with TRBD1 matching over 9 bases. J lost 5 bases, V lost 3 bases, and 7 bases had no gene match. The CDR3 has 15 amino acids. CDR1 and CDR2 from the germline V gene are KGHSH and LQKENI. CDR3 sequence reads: CASSPLGQGMYGYTF. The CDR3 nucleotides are TGTGCCAGCTCACCTCTTGGACAGGGGATGTATGGCTACACCTTC.

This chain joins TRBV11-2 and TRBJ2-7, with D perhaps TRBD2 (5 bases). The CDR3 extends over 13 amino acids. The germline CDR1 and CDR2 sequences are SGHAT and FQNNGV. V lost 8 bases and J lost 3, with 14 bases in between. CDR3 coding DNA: TGTGCCAGCGGGCCGGGGAATCGCTACGAGCAGTACTTC. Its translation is CASGPGNRYEQYF.

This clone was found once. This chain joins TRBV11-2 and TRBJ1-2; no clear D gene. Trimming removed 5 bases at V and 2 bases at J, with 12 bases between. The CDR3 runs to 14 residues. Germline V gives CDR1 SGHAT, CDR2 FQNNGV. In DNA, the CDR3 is TGTGCCAGCAGCCCCCCCACGCCCAACTATGGCTACACCTTC. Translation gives CASSPPTPNYGYTF.

As DNA, the CDR3 is TGCGCCAGCAGCCAAGAGGGGGGGGCGGCCTACGAGCAGTACTTC. This gives the protein CASSQEGGAAYEQYF. This rearrangement joins TRBV4-3 to TRBJ2-7; D may be TRBD2 (7 bases). Germline CDR1 LGHNA, CDR2 YSLEER. This CDR3 is 15 amino acids long. V was clipped by 0 bases and J by 2 bases, with 11 bases between them.

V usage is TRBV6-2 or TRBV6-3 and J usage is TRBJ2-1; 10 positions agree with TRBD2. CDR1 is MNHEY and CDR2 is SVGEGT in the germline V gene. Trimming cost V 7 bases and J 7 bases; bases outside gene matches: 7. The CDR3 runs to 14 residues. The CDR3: CASTPAGGWNEQFF. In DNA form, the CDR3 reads TGTGCCAGCACCCCAGCGGGGGGGTGGAATGAGCAGTTCTTC.

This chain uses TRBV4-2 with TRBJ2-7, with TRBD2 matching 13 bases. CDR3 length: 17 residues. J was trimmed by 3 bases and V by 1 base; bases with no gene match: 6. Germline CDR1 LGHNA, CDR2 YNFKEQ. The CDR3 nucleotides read TGTGCCAGCAGCCAAGGGACTAGCGGGAGTATTGTCTACGAGCAGTACTTC. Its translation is CASSQGTSGSIVYEQYF.

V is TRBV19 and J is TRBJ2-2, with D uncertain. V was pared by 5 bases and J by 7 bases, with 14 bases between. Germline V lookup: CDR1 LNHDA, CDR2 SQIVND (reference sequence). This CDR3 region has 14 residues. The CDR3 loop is CASSPGLHGGELFF. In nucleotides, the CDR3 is TGTGCCAGTAGTCCGGGCCTACATGGCGGGGAGCTGTTTTTT.

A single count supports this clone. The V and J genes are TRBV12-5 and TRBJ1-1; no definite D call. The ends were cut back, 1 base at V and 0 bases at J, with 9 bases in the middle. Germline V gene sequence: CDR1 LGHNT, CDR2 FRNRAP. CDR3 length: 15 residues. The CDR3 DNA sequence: TGTGCTAGTGGTTTGGCCCTGACATTGAACACTGAAGCTTTCTTT. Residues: CASGLALTLNTEAFF.

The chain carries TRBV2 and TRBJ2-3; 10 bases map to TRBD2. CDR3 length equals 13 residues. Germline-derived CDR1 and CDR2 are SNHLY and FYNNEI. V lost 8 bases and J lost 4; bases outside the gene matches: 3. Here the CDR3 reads CASWTSGADTQYF. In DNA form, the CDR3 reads TGTGCCAGCTGGACTAGCGGAGCAGATACGCAGTATTTT.

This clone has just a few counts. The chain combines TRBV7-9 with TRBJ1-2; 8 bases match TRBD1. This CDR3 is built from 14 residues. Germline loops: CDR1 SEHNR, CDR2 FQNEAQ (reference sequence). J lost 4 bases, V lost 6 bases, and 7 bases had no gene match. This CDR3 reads CASRGRGLGYGYTF. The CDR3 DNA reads TGTGCCAGCAGAGGCAGGGGGCTGGGCTATGGCTACACCTTC.

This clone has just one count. The CDR3 region is CASRTGTLTEAFF. In nucleotides, the CDR3 is TGTGCCAGCAGGACAGGGACTCTCACTGAAGCTTTCTTT. V gene TRBV6-5 combines with J gene TRBJ1-1, with TRBD1 identical over 7 bases. The germline V gene encodes CDR1 MNHEY and CDR2 SVGAGI. The CDR3 is 13 amino acids. Trimming at V came to 6 bases and at J to 4 bases, leaving 5 bases not matched to a gene.

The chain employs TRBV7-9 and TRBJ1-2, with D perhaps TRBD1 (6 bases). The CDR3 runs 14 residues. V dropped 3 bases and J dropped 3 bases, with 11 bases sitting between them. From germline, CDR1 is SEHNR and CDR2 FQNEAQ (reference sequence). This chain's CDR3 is CASSFLDSHYGYTF. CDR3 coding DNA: TGTGCCAGCAGCTTCCTGGACAGCCACTATGGCTACACCTTC.

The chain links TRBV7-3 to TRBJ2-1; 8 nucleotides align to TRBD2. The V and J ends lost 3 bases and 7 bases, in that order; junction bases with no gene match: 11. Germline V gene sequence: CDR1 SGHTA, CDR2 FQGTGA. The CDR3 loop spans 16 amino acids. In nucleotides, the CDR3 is TGTGCCAGCAGCTTGACGGGAGGGCCCTTGGGGAATGAGCAGTTCTTC. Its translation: CASSLTGGPLGNEQFF.

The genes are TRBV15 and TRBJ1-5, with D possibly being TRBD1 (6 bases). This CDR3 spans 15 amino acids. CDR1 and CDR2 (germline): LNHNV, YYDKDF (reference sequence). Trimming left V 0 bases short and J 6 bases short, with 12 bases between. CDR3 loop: CATSREDRAFQPQHF. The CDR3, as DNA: TGTGCCACCAGCAGAGAGGACAGAGCCTTTCAGCCCCAGCATTTT.

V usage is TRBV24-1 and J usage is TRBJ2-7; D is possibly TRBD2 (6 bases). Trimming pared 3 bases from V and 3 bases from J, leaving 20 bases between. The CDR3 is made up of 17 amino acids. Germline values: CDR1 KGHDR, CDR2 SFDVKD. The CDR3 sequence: CATSDPALLGGGYEQYF. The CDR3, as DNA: TGTGCCACCAGTGATCCCGCCCTACTGGGAGGAGGCTACGAGCAGTACTTC.

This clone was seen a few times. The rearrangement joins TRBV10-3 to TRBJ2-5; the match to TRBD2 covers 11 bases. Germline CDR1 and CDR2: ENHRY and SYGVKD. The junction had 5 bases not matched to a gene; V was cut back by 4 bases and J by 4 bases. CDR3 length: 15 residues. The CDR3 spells CAISVSGGAGETQYF. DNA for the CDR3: TGTGCCATCAGTGTTAGCGGGGGGGCCGGAGAGACCCAGTACTTC.

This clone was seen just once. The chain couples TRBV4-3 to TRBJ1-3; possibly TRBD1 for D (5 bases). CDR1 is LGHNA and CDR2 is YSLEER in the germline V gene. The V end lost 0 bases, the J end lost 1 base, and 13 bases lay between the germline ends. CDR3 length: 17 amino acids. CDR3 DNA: TGCGCCAGCAGCCAAGATCTGGGGGTTCTTTCTGGAAACACCATATATTTT. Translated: CASSQDLGVLSGNTIYF.

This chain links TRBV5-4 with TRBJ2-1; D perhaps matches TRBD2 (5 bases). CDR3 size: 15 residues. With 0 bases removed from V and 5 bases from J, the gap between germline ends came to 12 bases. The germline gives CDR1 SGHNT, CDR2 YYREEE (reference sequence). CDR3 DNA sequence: TGTGCCAGCAGCTTGGTACCTAGCCAAGACAATGAGCAGTTCTTC. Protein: CASSLVPSQDNEQFF.

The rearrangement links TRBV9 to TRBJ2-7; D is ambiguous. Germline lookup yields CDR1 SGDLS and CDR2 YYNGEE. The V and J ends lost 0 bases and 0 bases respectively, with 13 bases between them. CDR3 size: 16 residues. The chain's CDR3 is CASSVGVQVSSYEQYF. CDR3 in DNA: TGTGCCAGCAGCGTAGGTGTCCAAGTGAGCTCCTACGAGCAGTACTTC.

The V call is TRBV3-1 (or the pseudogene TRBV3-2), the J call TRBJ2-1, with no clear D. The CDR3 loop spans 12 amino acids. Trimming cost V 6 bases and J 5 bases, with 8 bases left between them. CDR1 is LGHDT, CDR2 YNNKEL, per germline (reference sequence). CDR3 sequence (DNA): TGTGCCAGCAGGGGAAGAGACAATGAGCAGTTCTTC. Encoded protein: CASRGRDNEQFF.

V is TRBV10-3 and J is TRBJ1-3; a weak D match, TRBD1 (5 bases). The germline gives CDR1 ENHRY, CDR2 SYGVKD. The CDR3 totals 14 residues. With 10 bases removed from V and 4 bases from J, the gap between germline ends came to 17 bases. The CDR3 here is CATRGEKQGNTIYF. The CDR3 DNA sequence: TGTGCCACCCGAGGGGAGAAACAAGGAAACACCATATATTTT.

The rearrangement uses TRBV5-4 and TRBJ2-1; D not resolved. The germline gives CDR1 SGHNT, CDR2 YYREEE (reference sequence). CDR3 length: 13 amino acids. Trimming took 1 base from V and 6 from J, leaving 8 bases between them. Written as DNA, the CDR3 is TGTGCCAGCAGCTTGTGGAGTGGCAATGAGCAGTTCTTC. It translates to CASSLWSGNEQFF.

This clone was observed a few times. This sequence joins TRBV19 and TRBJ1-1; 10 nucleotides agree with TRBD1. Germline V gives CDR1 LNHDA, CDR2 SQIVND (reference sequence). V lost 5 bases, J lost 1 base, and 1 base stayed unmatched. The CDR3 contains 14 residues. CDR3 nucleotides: TGTGCCAGTAGTTGGACAGGGGGGAACACTGAAGCTTTCTTT. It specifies CASSWTGGNTEAFF. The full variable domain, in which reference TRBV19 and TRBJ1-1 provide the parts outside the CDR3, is DGGITQSPKYLFRKEGQNVTLSCEQNLNHDAMYWYRQDPGQGLRLIYYSQIVNDFQKGDIAEGYSVSREKKESFPLTVTSAQKNPTAFYLCASSWTGGNTEAFFGQGTRLTVV.